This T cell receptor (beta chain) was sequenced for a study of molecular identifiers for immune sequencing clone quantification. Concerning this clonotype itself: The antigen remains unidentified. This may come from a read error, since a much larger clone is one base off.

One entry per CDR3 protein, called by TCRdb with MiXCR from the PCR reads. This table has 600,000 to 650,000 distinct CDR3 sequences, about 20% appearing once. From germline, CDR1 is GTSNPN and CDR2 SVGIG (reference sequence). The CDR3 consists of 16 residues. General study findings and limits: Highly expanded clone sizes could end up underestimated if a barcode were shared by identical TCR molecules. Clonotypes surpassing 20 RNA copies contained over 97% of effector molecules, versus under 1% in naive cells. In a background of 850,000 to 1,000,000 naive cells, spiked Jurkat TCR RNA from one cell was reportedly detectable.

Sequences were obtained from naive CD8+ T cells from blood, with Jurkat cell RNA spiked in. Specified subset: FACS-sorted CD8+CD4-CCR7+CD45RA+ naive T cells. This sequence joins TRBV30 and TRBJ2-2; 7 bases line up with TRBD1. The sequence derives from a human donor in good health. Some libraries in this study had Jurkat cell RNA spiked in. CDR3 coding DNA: TGTGCCAGGAGTGACTGGGACAGTTTGAACACCGGGGAGCTGTTTTTT. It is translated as CARSDWDSLNTGELFF.